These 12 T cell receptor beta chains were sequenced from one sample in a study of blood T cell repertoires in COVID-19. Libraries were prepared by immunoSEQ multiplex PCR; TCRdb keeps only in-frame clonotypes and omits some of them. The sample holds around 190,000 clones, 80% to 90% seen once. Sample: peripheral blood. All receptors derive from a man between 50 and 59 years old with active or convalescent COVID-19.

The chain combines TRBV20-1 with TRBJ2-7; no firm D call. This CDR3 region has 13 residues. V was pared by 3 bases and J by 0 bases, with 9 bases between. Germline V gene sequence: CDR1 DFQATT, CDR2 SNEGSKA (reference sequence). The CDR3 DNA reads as TGCAGTGCTAGTTTCCGGAGCTCCTACGAGCAGTACTTC. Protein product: CSASFRSSYEQYF.

The CDR3 loop is CASSPSTGKAGELFF. DNA for the CDR3: TGTGCCAGCAGCCCGTCGACAGGGAAGGCCGGGGAGCTGTTTTTT. The chain employs TRBV3-1 (or the pseudogene TRBV3-2) and TRBJ2-2; 7 nucleotides match TRBD1. The CDR3 runs 15 residues. V was clipped by 4 bases and J by 6 bases; unmatched bases: 8. Germline V gene data show CDR1 as LGHDT and CDR2 as YNNKEL (reference sequence).

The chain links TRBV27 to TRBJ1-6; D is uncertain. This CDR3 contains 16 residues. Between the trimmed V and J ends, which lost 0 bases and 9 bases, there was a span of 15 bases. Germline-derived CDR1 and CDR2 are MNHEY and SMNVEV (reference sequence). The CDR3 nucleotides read TGTGCCAGCAGTTTATCACGCGAGGGTGCGAGTTCACCCCTCCACTTT. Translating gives CASSLSREGASSPLHF.

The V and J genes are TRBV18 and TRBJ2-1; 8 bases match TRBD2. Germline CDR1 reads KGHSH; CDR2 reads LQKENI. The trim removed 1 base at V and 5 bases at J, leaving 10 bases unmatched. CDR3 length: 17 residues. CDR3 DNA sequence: TGTGCCAGCTCACCACGAGCCGTCCGGGGGGGCAACAATGAGCAGTTCTTC. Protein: CASSPRAVRGGNNEQFF. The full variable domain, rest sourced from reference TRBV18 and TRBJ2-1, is NAGVMQNPRHLVRRRGQEARLRCSPMKGHSHVYWYRQLPEEGLKFMVYLQKENIIDESGMPKERFSAEFPKEGPSILRIQQVVRGDSAAYFCASSPRAVRGGNNEQFFGPGTRLTVL.

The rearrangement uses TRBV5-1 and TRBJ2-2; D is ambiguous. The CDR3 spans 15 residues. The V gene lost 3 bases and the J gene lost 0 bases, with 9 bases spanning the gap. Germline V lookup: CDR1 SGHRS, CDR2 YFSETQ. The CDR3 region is CASSSSVTNTGELFF. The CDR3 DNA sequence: TGCGCCAGCAGCTCCAGTGTTACGAACACCGGGGAGCTGTTTTTT.

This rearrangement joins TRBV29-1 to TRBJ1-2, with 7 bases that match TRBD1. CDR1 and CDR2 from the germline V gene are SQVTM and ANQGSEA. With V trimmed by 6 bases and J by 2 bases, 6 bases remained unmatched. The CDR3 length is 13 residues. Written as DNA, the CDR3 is TGCAGCGTATTGACAGGGCCGAACTATGGCTACACCTTC. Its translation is CSVLTGPNYGYTF. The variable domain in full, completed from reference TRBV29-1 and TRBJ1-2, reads SAVISQKPSRDICQRGTSLTIQCQVDSQVTMMFWYRQQPGQSLTLIATANQGSEATYESGFVIDKFPISRPNLTFSTLTVSNMSPEDSSIYLCSVLTGPNYGYTFGSGTRLTVV.

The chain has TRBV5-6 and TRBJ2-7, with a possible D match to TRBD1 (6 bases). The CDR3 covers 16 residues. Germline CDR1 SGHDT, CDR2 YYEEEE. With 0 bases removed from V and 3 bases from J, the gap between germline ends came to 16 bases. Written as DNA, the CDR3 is TGTGCCAGCAGCTTGGCGGGACAATCGATTAGCTACGAGCAGTACTTC. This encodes CASSLAGQSISYEQYF.

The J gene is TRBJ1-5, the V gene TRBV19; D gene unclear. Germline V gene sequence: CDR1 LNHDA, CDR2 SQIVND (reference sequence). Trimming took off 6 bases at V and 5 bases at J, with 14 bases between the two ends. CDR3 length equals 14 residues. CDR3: CASRERQLDQPQHF. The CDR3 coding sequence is TGTGCCAGTAGGGAGAGGCAGTTGGATCAGCCCCAGCATTTT.

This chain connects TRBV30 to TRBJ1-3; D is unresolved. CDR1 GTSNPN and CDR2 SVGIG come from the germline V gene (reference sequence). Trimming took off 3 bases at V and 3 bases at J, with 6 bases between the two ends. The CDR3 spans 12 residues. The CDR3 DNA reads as TGTGCCTGGAGCCTAAGTGGAAACACCATATATTTT. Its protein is CAWSLSGNTIYF.

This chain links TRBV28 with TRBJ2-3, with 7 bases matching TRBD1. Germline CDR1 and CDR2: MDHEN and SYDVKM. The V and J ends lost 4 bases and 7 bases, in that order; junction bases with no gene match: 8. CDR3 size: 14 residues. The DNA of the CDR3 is TGTGCCAGCAGTTCGGAACAGGGGCCCTATACGCAGTATTTT. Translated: CASSSEQGPYTQYF.

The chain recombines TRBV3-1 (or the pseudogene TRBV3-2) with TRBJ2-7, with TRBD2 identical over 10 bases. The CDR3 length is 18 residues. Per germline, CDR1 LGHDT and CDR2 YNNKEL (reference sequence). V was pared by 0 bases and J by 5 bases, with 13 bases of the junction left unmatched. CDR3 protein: CASSQEFRLAGDTHEQYF. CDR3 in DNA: TGTGCCAGCAGCCAAGAATTTCGCCTAGCGGGAGATACCCACGAGCAGTACTTC.

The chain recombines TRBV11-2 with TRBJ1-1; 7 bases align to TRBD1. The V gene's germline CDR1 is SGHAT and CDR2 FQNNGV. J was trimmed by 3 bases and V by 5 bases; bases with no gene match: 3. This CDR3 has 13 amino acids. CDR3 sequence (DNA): TGTGCCAGCAGCGCCGGGACAGACACTGAAGCTTTCTTT. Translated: CASSAGTDTEAFF.